Here is one T cell receptor (beta chain) with its context. Its cognate antigen is unknown. Patients having uncontrolled infection, another autoimmune disease, pregnancy or lactation were not included. This sample holds PBMCs from about 9.3 ml fresh peripheral blood. This sample is drawn from a study of T cells in Graves' hyperthyroidism and ophthalmopathy. Looking at the study overall: Peripheral blood specimens were obtained at initial diagnosis, prior to any treatment. Study-wide findings and caveats: In validation, the model predicted ophthalmopathy. These predictions came a median approximately 6.5 months before onset.

The CDR3 runs 15 residues. V lost 1 base to trimming and J lost 3 bases; unmatched junction nucleotides: 5. Germline CDR1 is DFQATT and CDR2 is SNEGSKA (reference sequence). TCR beta CDR3 regions were amplified from RNA. TCR CDR3 underwent first-round RT-PCR with the HTBI primer set. Via MiXCR, TCRdb re-called the multiplex PCR reads, giving one row per CDR3 protein. The table shows 300,000 or so distinct CDR3 sequences, with about a sixth occurring only once. This clonotype originated in a woman aged 55-70 years with Graves' ophthalmopathy. The chain is built from TRBV20-1 and TRBJ2-3; 9 positions match TRBD2. The sample was blood. CDR3 nucleotides: TGCAGTGCTAGAGTGTCTAGCGGGGTTACAGATACGCAGTATTTT. Translation: CSARVSSGVTDTQYF.